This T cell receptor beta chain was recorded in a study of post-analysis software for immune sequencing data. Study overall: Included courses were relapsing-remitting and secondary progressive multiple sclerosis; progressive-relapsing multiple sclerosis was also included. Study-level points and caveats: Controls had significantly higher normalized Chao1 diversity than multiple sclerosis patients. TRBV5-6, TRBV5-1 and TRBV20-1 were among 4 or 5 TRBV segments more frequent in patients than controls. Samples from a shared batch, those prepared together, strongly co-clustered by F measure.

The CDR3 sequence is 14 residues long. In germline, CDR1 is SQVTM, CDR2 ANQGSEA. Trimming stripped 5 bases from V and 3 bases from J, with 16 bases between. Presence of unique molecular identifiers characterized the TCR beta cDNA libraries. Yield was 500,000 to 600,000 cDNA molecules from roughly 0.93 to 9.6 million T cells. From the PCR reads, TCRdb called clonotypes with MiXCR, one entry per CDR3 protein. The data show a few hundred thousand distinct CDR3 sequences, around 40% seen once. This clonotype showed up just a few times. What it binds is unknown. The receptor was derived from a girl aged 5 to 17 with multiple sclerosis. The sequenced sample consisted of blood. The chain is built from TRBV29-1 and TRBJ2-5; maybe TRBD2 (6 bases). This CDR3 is CSVSRGLLKETQYF. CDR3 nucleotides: TGCAGCGTTTCGCGGGGCCTACTAAAAGAGACCCAGTACTTC.